This T cell receptor beta chain stems from a study of T cells in Graves' hyperthyroidism and ophthalmopathy. At the level of the study: It was at initial diagnosis, before any treatment, that peripheral blood was collected. Study results and caveats: Prediction of ophthalmopathy progression came a median 6.5 months pre-onset.

Patients aged 18 to 65 had newly diagnosed hyperthyroidism lasting under 2 months. Uncontrolled infection, other autoimmune disease, pregnancy and lactation each barred patients from inclusion. V trimming: 2 bases; J trimming: 4 bases; junction bases outside the gene matches: 4. CDR1 is MGHRA and CDR2 is YSYEKL in the germline V gene. The CDR3 is 14 amino acids. Amplification targeted TCR beta CDR3 regions from RNA transcripts. Using the HTBI primer set, a first-round RT-PCR was run on the TCR CDR3. From the multiplex PCR reads, TCRdb called clonotypes with MiXCR, one entry per CDR3 protein. The sample includes 300,000 to 350,000 distinct CDR3 sequences, 21% of them seen just once. The table lists this clonotype with a few counts. Its antigen remains unknown.

V and J are TRBV4-1 and TRBJ1-2; 7 bases agree with TRBD1. The clonotype comes from a woman between 45 and 65 years old with Graves' hyperthyroidism. Sequencing was done on a sample of blood. CDR3: CASSQPDRIYGYTF. DNA of the CDR3: TGCGCCAGCAGCCAACCGGACAGGATCTATGGCTACACCTTC.